These 6 T cell receptor beta chains were sequenced from one sample in a study of shared clonotypes between healthy human individuals. Clones were sequenced by immunoSEQ multiplex PCR, and TCRdb holds only the in-frame ones, with some missing. The sample includes nearly 500,000 clones, 60% to 85% of them seen just once. Material: PBMCs. Receptors were obtained from a woman between 40 and 55 years old in good health. Some clones in this sample may be carry-over from other donors' samples.

Concerning this clone itself: Other DNA sequences of this sample code for an identical CDR3. This sequence joins TRBV25-1 and TRBJ2-1; D unresolved. V dropped 4 bases and J dropped 5 bases, with 3 bases sitting between them. This CDR3 contains 11 residues. From germline, CDR1 is MGHDK and CDR2 SYGVNS. The CDR3 loop reads CASSVNNEQFF. The DNA of the CDR3 is TGTGCCAGCAGTGTAAACAATGAGCAGTTCTTC.

The chain is built from TRBV5-1 and TRBJ2-3; D is possibly TRBD2 (6 bases). The CDR3 has 15 amino acids. Germline assignment: CDR1 SGHRS and CDR2 YFSETQ. V was trimmed by 4 bases and J by 2 bases, leaving 14 bases between them. This CDR3 reads CASSLMGGDTDTQYF. CDR3 DNA sequence: TGCGCCAGCAGCCTCATGGGAGGCGACACAGATACGCAGTATTTT.

This clone was observed at least ten times. The rearrangement links TRBV18 to TRBJ1-1; 7 nucleotides line up with TRBD1. Germline V gives CDR1 KGHSH, CDR2 LQKENI. The CDR3 spans 16 residues. V was pared by 3 bases and J by 0 bases, with 7 bases of the junction left unmatched. The CDR3 protein is CASSPSRQGLNTEAFF. For the CDR3, the DNA is TGTGCCAGCTCACCCTCTCGACAGGGCTTGAACACTGAAGCTTTCTTT.

The rearrangement links TRBV7-9 to TRBJ2-5; 7 bases agree with TRBD1. The CDR3 totals 16 residues. CDR1 and CDR2 (germline): SEHNR, FQNEAQ (reference sequence). Germline trimming cut 2 bases from V and 2 bases from J; bases unmatched to any gene: 8. The CDR3 bases are TGTGCCAGCAGCTTATGGGGCCCCAGGGGGCAAGAGACCCAGTACTTC. Translated: CASSLWGPRGQETQYF.

This clone appeared a single time. The chain is built from TRBV5-1 and TRBJ2-7, with TRBD1 identical over 7 bases. With V trimmed by 2 bases and J by 4 bases, 12 bases remained unmatched. CDR3 length equals 16 residues. Germline V gene data show CDR1 as SGHRS and CDR2 as YFSETQ. Here the CDR3 reads CASSLHGTARVYEQYF. The CDR3 bases are TGCGCCAGCAGCTTACACGGGACAGCCCGGGTTTACGAGCAGTACTTC.

Only a few counts were recorded for this clone. V gene TRBV29-1 combines with J gene TRBJ2-7; 9 bases match TRBD1. The length of the CDR3 is 14 residues. The V gene end was trimmed by 6 bases and the J gene end by 5 bases; junction bases not matched to a gene: 11. CDR1 SQVTM and CDR2 ANQGSEA come from the germline V gene. CDR3 sequence (DNA): TGCAGCGTCCAAATACCGGGACAGGGTCACGAGCAGTACGTC. Translation: CSVQIPGQGHEQYV.